The next 14 T cell receptor beta chains were all read from a single sample in a study of metastatic and nonmetastatic thyroid tumors. TCRdb re-called the PCR reads through MiXCR. The profile shows about 11,000 clones, just under 30% of them singletons. None of the patients had undergone any treatment ahead of thyroid surgery. Sequenced material: tumor tissue. Receptor source: a female donor with papillary thyroid cancer or a benign thyroid nodule (not recorded which). Some clones in this sample may be carry-over from other donors' samples.

This clone showed up just a few times. The chain recombines TRBV12-3 or TRBV12-4 with TRBJ1-2, with D possibly matching TRBD1 (5 bases). The CDR3 sequence is 15 residues long. Trimming shortened V by 1 base and J by 4 bases, and 13 bases separated the two germline ends. In DNA form, the CDR3 reads TGTGCCAGCAGTTTAGAGGGAGGGGTTAGCTATGGCTACACCTTC. This sequence encodes CASSLEGGVSYGYTF.

The table lists this clone with a few counts. V is TRBV28 and J is TRBJ2-7, with 10 nucleotides matching TRBD1. Per the germline V gene, CDR1 is MDHEN and CDR2 is SYDVKM. The CDR3 has 12 residues. Trimming at V came to 4 bases and at J to 6 bases, leaving 0 bases not matched to a gene. This chain's CDR3 is CASSWTGGEQYF. CDR3 DNA sequence: TGTGCCAGCAGTTGGACAGGGGGCGAGCAGTACTTC.

This rearrangement joins TRBV5-6 to TRBJ2-3, with no clear D. CDR3 length: 14 amino acids. V was trimmed by 4 bases and J by 4 bases, leaving 13 bases between them. Per germline, CDR1 SGHDT and CDR2 YYEEEE. The CDR3 nucleotides read TGTGCCAGCAGCCCACGATGGTCGGCAGATACGCAGTATTTT. Translating it yields CASSPRWSADTQYF.

The chain recombines TRBV5-1 with TRBJ1-2; D perhaps matches TRBD1 (5 bases). CDR1 and CDR2 from the germline V gene are SGHRS and YFSETQ. The ends were cut back, 0 bases at V and 4 bases at J, with 10 bases in the middle. The CDR3 length is 14 residues. CDR3 residues: CASSLDGGAYGYTF. DNA for the CDR3: TGCGCCAGCAGCTTGGACGGGGGAGCCTATGGCTACACCTTC.

The chain combines TRBV6-1 with TRBJ1-2, with D hard to call. This CDR3 region has 10 residues. From germline, CDR1 is MNHNS and CDR2 SASEGT. V lost 6 bases and J lost 5, with 4 bases in between. In nucleotides, the CDR3 is TGTGCCAGCAGCGAATATGGCTACACCTTC. Translation gives CASSEYGYTF.

This clone came up a few times. The chain uses TRBV28 and TRBJ2-7; no clear D. The ends were cut back, 7 bases at V and 1 base at J, with 11 bases in the middle. This CDR3 has 13 amino acids. The V gene's germline CDR1 is MDHEN and CDR2 SYDVKM. The CDR3: CASKFPRSYEQYF. CDR3 sequence (DNA): TGTGCCAGCAAGTTCCCCCGGTCCTACGAGCAGTACTTC.

This clone has at least ten counts. The V call is TRBV18, the J call TRBJ1-3, with TRBD1 matching 9 bases. Trimming cost V 3 bases and J 3 bases; bases outside gene matches: 12. The CDR3 sequence is 18 residues long. Germline V CDR1 and CDR2: KGHSH, LQKENI. The CDR3 DNA follows: TGTGCCAGCTCACCTCGATCCCTACAGGGGGCGGATGGAAACACCATATATTTT. It specifies CASSPRSLQGADGNTIYF.

J is TRBJ2-7 and V is TRBV4-1, with D uncertain. Germline lookup yields CDR1 MGHRA and CDR2 YSYEKL. The CDR3 has 13 amino acids. V shed 0 bases and J shed 1 base, with 4 bases lying between them. The CDR3 loop reads CASSQDLSYEQYF. CDR3 DNA sequence: TGCGCCAGCAGCCAAGATCTGTCCTACGAGCAGTACTTC.

This clone is medium-sized. The sample contains more than one DNA sequence encoding this CDR3. The chain couples TRBV30 to TRBJ1-6; D is perhaps TRBD1 (5 bases). Germline lookup yields CDR1 GTSNPN and CDR2 SVGIG (reference sequence). The CDR3 length is 10 residues. Between the trimmed V and J ends, which lost 5 bases and 14 bases, there was a span of 10 bases. The CDR3 nucleotides read TGTGCCTGGGGGGGGAGGTCCCTCCACTTT. It encodes CAWGGRSLHF.

This clone occurred once. For the CDR3, the DNA is TGCAGTGCTAGGGCGCTCGGACAGATTTCTTGGGTGGCTGAAGCTTTCTTT. Translated: CSARALGQISWVAEAFF. The rearrangement uses TRBV20-1 and TRBJ1-1; perhaps TRBD1 as D (6 bases). Germline V gives CDR1 DFQATT, CDR2 SNEGSKA (reference sequence). The germline V and J ends were trimmed by 3 bases and 6 bases, with 26 bases remaining between them. CDR3 size: 17 residues.

In its sample, this clone is medium-sized (0.01 to 0.1%). The chain uses TRBV7-2 and TRBJ2-1, with no clear D. Trimming shortened V by 6 bases and J by 0 bases, and 12 bases separated the two germline ends. This CDR3 has 15 residues. CDR1 and CDR2 from the germline V gene are SGHTA and FQGNSA. Here the CDR3 reads CASRSDGSSYNEQFF. The CDR3 DNA follows: TGTGCCAGCAGAAGTGACGGAAGCTCCTACAATGAGCAGTTCTTC. The complete variable domain, with remaining parts taken from reference TRBV7-2 and TRBJ2-1, reads GAGVSQSPSNKVTEKGKDVELRCDPISGHTALYWYRQSLGQGLEFLIYFQGNSAPDKSGLPSDRFSAERTGGSVSTLTIQRTQQEDSAVYLCASRSDGSSYNEQFFGPGTRLTVL.

This clone was detected many times. V is TRBV7-9 and J is TRBJ2-1; 7 bases fit TRBD1. From germline, CDR1 is SEHNR and CDR2 FQNEAQ (reference sequence). Trimming cost V 5 bases and J 4 bases; bases outside gene matches: 5. This CDR3 comprises 14 residues. CDR3 sequence (DNA): TGTGCCAGCAGCCCGGGACAGCAGTACAATGAGCAGTTCTTC. Translated, it gives CASSPGQQYNEQFF. Full variable domain (outside the CDR3, taken from reference TRBV7-9 and TRBJ2-1): DTGVSQNPRHKITKRGQNVTFRCDPISEHNRLYWYRQTLGQGPEFLTYFQNEAQLEKSRLLSDRFSAERPKGSFSTLEIQRTEQGDSAMYLCASSPGQQYNEQFFGPGTRLTVL.

Within the sample, this clone is large. V gene TRBV5-1 combines with J gene TRBJ1-5; D is unclear. Trimming pared 0 bases from V and 0 bases from J, leaving 13 bases between. This CDR3 is 17 amino acids long. Germline-derived CDR1 and CDR2 are SGHRS and YFSETQ. This CDR3 reads CASSLDPVSYSNQPQHF. CDR3 bases: TGCGCCAGCAGCTTGGACCCAGTCAGCTATAGCAATCAGCCCCAGCATTTT.

This clone was observed a few times. The chain joins TRBV27 to TRBJ2-6, with TRBD1 identical over 12 bases. Germline trimming cut 3 bases from V and 2 bases from J; bases unmatched to any gene: 5. The CDR3 is made up of 18 amino acids. Germline V lookup: CDR1 MNHEY, CDR2 SMNVEV (reference sequence). The DNA for the CDR3 is TGTGCCAGCAGTTTGAAGGGACAGGGGGCACCTGGGGCCAACGTCCTGACTTTC. The encoded protein is CASSLKGQGAPGANVLTF.